This passage covers 17 T cell receptor beta chains from one sample sequenced in a study of T-cell reconstitution after alpha-beta-depleted transplantation in children. Preparation of the TCRbeta library was carried out with unique molecular identifiers. TCRdb fed the PCR reads into MiXCR, producing one record per CDR3 protein. The sample contains some 72,000 distinct CDR3 sequences, around 6.6% of which appear only once. The input for sequencing was PBMCs from the stem cell graft donor, taken from the stem cell graft. These receptors were taken from a human donor who donated a stem cell graft to a child with acute lymphoblastic leukemia.

The chain carries TRBV15 and TRBJ1-5, with unresolved D. The V gene's germline CDR1 is LNHNV and CDR2 YYDKDF (reference sequence). The CDR3 is made up of 14 amino acids. V lost 7 bases and J 4 bases, leaving 14 bases between the germline ends. The CDR3 nucleotides are TGTGCCACCACCTCCGAACAAGATAATCAGCCCCAGCATTTT. This translates into CATTSEQDNQPQHF. The entire variable domain, with the rest obtained from reference TRBV15 and TRBJ1-5, is as follows: DAMVIQNPRYQVTQFGKPVTLSCSQTLNHNVMYWYQQKSSQAPKLLFHYYDKDFNNEADTPDNFQSRRPNTSFCFLDIRSPGLGDTAMYLCATTSEQDNQPQHFGDGTRLSIL.

A few counts support this clonotype. This chain uses TRBV7-2 with TRBJ1-5; D remains ambiguous. Trimming shortened V by 1 base and J by 6 bases, and 10 bases separated the two germline ends. This CDR3 comprises 14 residues. Germline loops: CDR1 SGHTA, CDR2 FQGNSA. CDR3 in amino acids: CASSLEVGFQPQHF. In DNA form, the CDR3 reads TGTGCCAGCAGCTTAGAGGTGGGGTTTCAGCCCCAGCATTTT.

There are many counts of this clonotype. V gene TRBV6-2 or TRBV6-3 combines with J gene TRBJ2-4; D unclear. The V gene lost 6 bases and the J gene lost 1 base, with 19 bases spanning the gap. This CDR3 region has 17 residues. In germline, CDR1 is MNHEY, CDR2 SVGEGT. CDR3 coding DNA: TGTGCCAGCAGCCCCTCTCCCCCATTAGAGGCCAAAAACATTCAGTACTTC. Translated: CASSPSPPLEAKNIQYF.

The rearrangement joins TRBV10-1 to TRBJ1-2; no clear D gene. The CDR3 is made up of 13 amino acids. Germline CDR1 WNHNN, CDR2 SYGVQD (reference sequence). Trimming shortened V by 2 bases and J by 4 bases, and 8 bases separated the two germline ends. The CDR3 coding sequence is TGCGCCAGCAGTGAGGCAGGTCGCTATGGCTACACCTTC. Its translation: CASSEAGRYGYTF.

This clonotype appeared a few times. The chain is built from TRBV18 and TRBJ2-1; possible D gene TRBD1, 7 bases. CDR1 is KGHSH and CDR2 is LQKENI in the germline V gene. The CDR3 covers 20 residues. V was clipped by 6 bases and J by 7 bases, with 34 bases between them. The CDR3 DNA follows: TGTGCCAGCTCGCCTAGGGTCGGGAGCTCTTTATCGTCCAGGGGGAATGAGCAGTTCTTC. Translated: CASSPRVGSSLSSRGNEQFF.

This clonotype was counted at least ten times. V and J are TRBV7-2 and TRBJ2-5, with TRBD2 matching over 11 bases. The CDR3 contains 15 residues. Germline V CDR1 and CDR2: SGHTA, FQGNSA. The V and J ends lost 5 bases and 12 bases, in that order; junction bases with no gene match: 14. CDR3 amino acids: CASSTLAGGPDPEYF. The CDR3 DNA follows: TGTGCCAGCAGCACCTTAGCGGGAGGGCCTGACCCCGAGTACTTC.

The chain uses TRBV19 and TRBJ2-3; 8 nucleotides line up with TRBD2. V lost 8 bases, J lost 4 bases, and 11 bases stayed unmatched. CDR1 is LNHDA and CDR2 is SQIVND in the germline V gene (reference sequence). This CDR3 has 15 amino acids. CDR3 nucleotide sequence: TGTGCCAGTTCCCCCGGGGGGGCCGGTGCAGATACGCAGTATTTT. This gives the protein CASSPGGAGADTQYF.

J is TRBJ1-1 and V is TRBV6-1; D perhaps matches TRBD1 (6 bases). This CDR3 spans 14 amino acids. The germline CDR1 and CDR2 sequences are MNHNS and SASEGT. V shed 7 bases and J shed 3 bases, with 15 bases lying between them. The chain's CDR3 is CASKGQPLDTEAFF. The CDR3 nucleotides read TGTGCCAGCAAAGGACAGCCGCTGGACACTGAAGCTTTCTTT.

This clonotype was detected ten times or more. The chain uses TRBV4-3 and TRBJ2-1; no clear D gene. The CDR3 length is 16 residues. The germline gives CDR1 LGHNA, CDR2 YSLEER. V lost 4 bases to trimming and J lost 4 bases, with 17 bases between them. The CDR3 spells CASSRVSSQRYNEQFF. CDR3 nucleotide sequence: TGCGCCAGCAGCCGAGTAAGCTCGCAACGATACAATGAGCAGTTCTTC.

This clonotype was observed at least ten times. The chain carries TRBV7-2 and TRBJ2-2; 7 nucleotides agree with TRBD1. The V gene's germline CDR1 is SGHTA and CDR2 FQGNSA. CDR3 length: 14 residues. The trim removed 5 bases at V and 4 bases at J, leaving 4 bases unmatched. CDR3 loop: CASSDGQVTGELFF. In nucleotides, the CDR3 is TGTGCCAGCAGCGATGGACAGGTCACCGGGGAGCTGTTTTTT.

This sequence joins TRBV6-4 and TRBJ2-5, with TRBD2 as a possible D gene (6 bases). V lost 4 bases to trimming and J lost 1 base, with 10 bases between them. There are 14 residues in the CDR3. Germline values: CDR1 MRHNA, CDR2 SNTAGT. CDR3 DNA sequence: TGTGCCAGCAGTGCGGGAGCTGGCCAAGAGACCCAGTACTTC. It is translated as CASSAGAGQETQYF.

This clonotype has a count of ten or more. The rearrangement links TRBV4-2 to TRBJ2-1, with 7 bases aligning to TRBD2. Trimming took 1 base from V and 9 from J; bases not matched to a gene: 15. Per the germline V gene, CDR1 is LGHNA and CDR2 is YNFKEQ. This CDR3 is built from 17 residues. CDR3 sequence: CASSQGVAPVGGVEQFF. CDR3 nucleotide sequence: TGTGCCAGCAGCCAAGGCGTTGCTCCCGTTGGGGGGGTTGAGCAGTTCTTC.

This rearrangement joins TRBV11-1 to TRBJ2-1; 11 nucleotides match TRBD1. The germline V gene encodes CDR1 SGHAT and CDR2 FQDESV (reference sequence). The CDR3 consists of 16 residues. The ends lost 7 bases at V and 7 bases at J; junction bases unmatched: 12. The CDR3 DNA reads TGTGCCAGCATCTCACAATCCGGGACAGGGGGTAATGAGCAGTTCTTC. Encoded protein: CASISQSGTGGNEQFF.

At least ten counts were recorded for this clonotype. The chain joins TRBV27 to TRBJ2-6, with TRBD1 matching over 7 bases. Germline-derived CDR1 and CDR2 are MNHEY and SMNVEV (reference sequence). This CDR3 has 17 amino acids. The V segment lost 2 bases and the J segment 1 base; nucleotides outside the gene matches: 5. The CDR3 nucleotides read TGTGCCAGCAGTTTAAGGGGGCCAGTTTCTGGGGCCAACGTCCTGACTTTC. Translated: CASSLRGPVSGANVLTF. Using reference TRBV27 and TRBJ2-6 for the parts outside the CDR3, the full variable domain is EAQVTQNPRYLITVTGKKLTVTCSQNMNHEYMSWYRQDPGLGLRQIYYSMNVEVTDKGDVPEGYKVSRKEKRNFPLILESPSPNQTSLYFCASSLRGPVSGANVLTFGAGSRLTVL.

This clonotype was recorded many times. V usage is TRBV5-5 and J usage is TRBJ2-3; D gene uncertain. The V end was cut by 6 bases, the J end by 4 bases, with 12 bases between. The germline CDR1 and CDR2 sequences are SGHKS and YYEKEE (reference sequence). CDR3 length: 13 amino acids. CDR3 sequence: CASTPDGPDTQYF. Written as DNA, the CDR3 is TGTGCCAGCACCCCAGATGGACCAGATACGCAGTATTTT. Complete variable domain (other parts from reference TRBV5-5 and TRBJ2-3): DAGVTQSPTHLIKTRGQQVTLRCSPISGHKSVSWYQQVLGQGPQFIFQYYEKEERGRGNFPDRFSARQFPNYSSELNVNALLLGDSALYLCASTPDGPDTQYFGPGTRLTVL.

This rearrangement joins TRBV12-3 or TRBV12-4 to TRBJ1-2, with 7 nucleotides matching TRBD1. The CDR3 is made up of 13 amino acids. V lost 3 bases, J lost 8 bases, and 6 bases stayed unmatched. The chain's CDR3 is CASSFGQAGGYTF. DNA of the CDR3: TGTGCCAGCAGTTTCGGACAGGCGGGGGGCTACACCTTC.

This clonotype has more than one count but fewer than ten. This chain connects TRBV5-1 to TRBJ2-5, with 9 nucleotides matching TRBD1. CDR3 length: 14 amino acids. With V trimmed by 0 bases and J by 5 bases, 2 bases remained unmatched. Germline CDR1 reads SGHRS; CDR2 reads YFSETQ. CDR3 protein: CASSLGQGVETQYF. In DNA, the CDR3 is TGCGCCAGCAGCTTGGGACAGGGGGTGGAGACCCAGTACTTC.